This T cell receptor beta chain was identified during a study of monozygotic twins with cystic fibrosis. About the research overall: With approximately 15 PCR cycles, barcoded libraries came from three micrograms of fragmented DNA. Broader study findings: In this small cohort, shared CDR3 numbers showed no association with age, concordance or disease severity.

The V segment lost 5 bases and the J segment 11 bases; nucleotides outside the gene matches: 9. The CDR3 covers 13 residues. Germline V CDR1 and CDR2: SGHNT, YENEEA. To note about this clone: The antigen is unknown.

Sequencing was performed with immunoSEQ multiplex PCR; in TCRdb, only in-frame clones are kept and a portion is missing. The sample holds about 9,600 clones; about 90% are singletons and the top ten take more than 4.5%. Material: blood. This receptor was taken from a boy younger than 10 with cystic fibrosis. The genes are TRBV11-3 and TRBJ1-1, with TRBD1 matching over 9 bases. CDR3: CASSLGQGKAAFF. CDR3 sequence (DNA): TGTGCCAGCAGCCTCGGACAGGGGAAGGCGGCTTTCTTT.